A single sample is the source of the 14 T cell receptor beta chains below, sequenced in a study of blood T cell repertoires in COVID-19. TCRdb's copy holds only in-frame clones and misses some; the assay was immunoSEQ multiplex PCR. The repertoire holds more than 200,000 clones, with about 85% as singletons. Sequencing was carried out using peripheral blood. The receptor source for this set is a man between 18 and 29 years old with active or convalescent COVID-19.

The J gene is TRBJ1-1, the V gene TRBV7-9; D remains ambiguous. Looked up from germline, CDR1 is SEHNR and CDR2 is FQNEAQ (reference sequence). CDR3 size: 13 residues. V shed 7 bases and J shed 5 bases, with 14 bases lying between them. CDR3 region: CASTSPPVTEAFF. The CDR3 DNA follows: TGTGCCAGCACCTCTCCCCCGGTTACTGAAGCTTTCTTT.

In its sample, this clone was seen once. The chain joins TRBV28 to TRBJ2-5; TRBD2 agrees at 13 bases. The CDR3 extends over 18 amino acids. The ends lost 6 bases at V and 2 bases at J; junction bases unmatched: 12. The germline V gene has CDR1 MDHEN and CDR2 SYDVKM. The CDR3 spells CASSPLGLAGVQQETQYF. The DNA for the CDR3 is TGTGCCAGCAGCCCTCTAGGACTAGCGGGGGTTCAACAAGAGACCCAGTACTTC.

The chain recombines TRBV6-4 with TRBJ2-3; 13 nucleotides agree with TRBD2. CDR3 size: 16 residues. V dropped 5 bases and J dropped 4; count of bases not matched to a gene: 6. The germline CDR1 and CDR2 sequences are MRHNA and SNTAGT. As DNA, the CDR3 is TGTGCCAGCAGTCCTACTAGCGGGGGGGGGTCAGATACGCAGTATTTT. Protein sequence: CASSPTSGGGSDTQYF.

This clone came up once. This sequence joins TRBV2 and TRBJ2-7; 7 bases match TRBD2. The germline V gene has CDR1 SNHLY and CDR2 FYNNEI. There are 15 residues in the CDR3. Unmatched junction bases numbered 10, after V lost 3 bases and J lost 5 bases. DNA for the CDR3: TGTGCCAGCAGTGAGGGAGCGGGGCCGCCGGACGAGCAGTACTTC. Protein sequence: CASSEGAGPPDEQYF.

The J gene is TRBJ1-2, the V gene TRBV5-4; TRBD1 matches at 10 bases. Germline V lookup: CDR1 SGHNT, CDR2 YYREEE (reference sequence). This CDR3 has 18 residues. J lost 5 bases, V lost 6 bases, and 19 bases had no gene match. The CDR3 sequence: CASNLLGTGTGDGYGYTF. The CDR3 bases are TGTGCCAGCAACCTTCTAGGTACCGGGACAGGGGATGGGTATGGCTACACCTTC.

The CDR3 loop is CASSSSDRNLNYEQYF. The CDR3 DNA sequence: TGTGCCAGCAGCTCGTCGGACAGGAATCTTAACTACGAGCAGTACTTC. This chain connects TRBV7-9 to TRBJ2-7, with 7 bases identical to TRBD1. The V gene's germline CDR1 is SEHNR and CDR2 FQNEAQ (reference sequence). This CDR3 has 16 residues. J gave up 3 bases and V 4 bases, and 12 bases lay outside the gene matches.

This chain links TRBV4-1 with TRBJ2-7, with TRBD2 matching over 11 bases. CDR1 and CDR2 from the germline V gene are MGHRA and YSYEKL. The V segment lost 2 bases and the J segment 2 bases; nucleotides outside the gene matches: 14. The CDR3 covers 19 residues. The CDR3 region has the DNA TGCGCCAGCAGCCAATCTCTGGATAGGATAGCGGGGGGGGCCTACGAGCAGTACTTC. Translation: CASSQSLDRIAGGAYEQYF.

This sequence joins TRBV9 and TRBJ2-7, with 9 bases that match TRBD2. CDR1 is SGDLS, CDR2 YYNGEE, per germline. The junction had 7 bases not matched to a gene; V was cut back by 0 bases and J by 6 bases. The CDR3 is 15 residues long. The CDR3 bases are TGTGCCAGCAGCGTAGGGGCGGGAGGGCCCGTCGAGCAGTACTTC. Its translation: CASSVGAGGPVEQYF. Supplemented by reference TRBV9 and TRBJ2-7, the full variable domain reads DSGVTQTPKHLITATGQRVTLRCSPRSGDLSVYWYQQSLDQGLQFLIQYYNGEERAKGNILERFSAQQFPDLHSELNLSSLELGDSALYFCASSVGAGGPVEQYFGPGTRLTVT.

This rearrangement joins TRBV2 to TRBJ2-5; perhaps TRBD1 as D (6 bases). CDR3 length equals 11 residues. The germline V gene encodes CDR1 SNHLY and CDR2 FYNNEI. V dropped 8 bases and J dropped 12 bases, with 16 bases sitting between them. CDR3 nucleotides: TGTGCCAGCTCATTTTCGGGACAAGAGTACTTC. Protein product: CASSFSGQEYF.

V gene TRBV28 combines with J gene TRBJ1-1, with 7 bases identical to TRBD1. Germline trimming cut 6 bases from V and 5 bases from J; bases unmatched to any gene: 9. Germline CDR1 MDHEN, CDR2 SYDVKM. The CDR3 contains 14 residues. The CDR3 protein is CASSPGGTGTEAFF. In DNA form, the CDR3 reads TGTGCCAGCAGCCCAGGGGGAACGGGGACTGAAGCTTTCTTT.

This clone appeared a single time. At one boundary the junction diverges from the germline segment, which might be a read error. CDR3 sequence (DNA): TGTGCCAGCAGTTCCACCCGGGAAGGGTCCCTCTTC. It specifies CASSSTREGSLF. This chain connects TRBV6-5 to TRBJ2-1; possibly TRBD2 for D (5 bases). Germline V gene data show CDR1 as MNHEY and CDR2 as SVGAGI. This CDR3 spans 12 amino acids.

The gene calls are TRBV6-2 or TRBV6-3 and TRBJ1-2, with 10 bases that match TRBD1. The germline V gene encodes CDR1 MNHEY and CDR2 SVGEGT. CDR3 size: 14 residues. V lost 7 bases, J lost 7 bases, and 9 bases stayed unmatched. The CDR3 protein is CASTPQGTGVGYTF. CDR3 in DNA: TGTGCCAGCACCCCTCAGGGGACAGGGGTTGGCTACACCTTC.

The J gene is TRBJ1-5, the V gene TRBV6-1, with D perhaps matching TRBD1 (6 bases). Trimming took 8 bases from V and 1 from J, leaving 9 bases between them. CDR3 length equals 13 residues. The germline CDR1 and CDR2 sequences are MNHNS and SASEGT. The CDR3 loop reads CASGQFSNQPQHF. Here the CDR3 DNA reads TGTGCCAGCGGACAGTTCAGCAATCAGCCCCAGCATTTT.

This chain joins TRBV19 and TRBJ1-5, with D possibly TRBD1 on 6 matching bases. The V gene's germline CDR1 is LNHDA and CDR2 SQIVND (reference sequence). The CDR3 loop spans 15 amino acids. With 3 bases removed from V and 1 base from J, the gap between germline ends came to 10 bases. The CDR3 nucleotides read TGTGCCAGTAGTATGCAAGACAGGAGCAATCAGCCCCAGCATTTT. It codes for CASSMQDRSNQPQHF.